The rows below give T cell receptor beta chains drawn from one sample of a study of blood T cell repertoires in COVID-19. The protocol was immunoSEQ multiplex PCR, while the TCRdb copy is restricted to in-frame clones and leaves out a portion. The sample lists 40,000 to 50,000 clones; 88% were seen once. Sequenced input: peripheral blood. The receptor set was obtained from a man aged 50 or older with active COVID-19. Both conserved end residues are part of each CDR3. The D gene is left open where the match is weak. Clone sizes are given selectively: once, few, many, or a class where the clone is expanded.

TRBJ2-7 | TRBD2 | - | TRBV10-1 | TGCGCCAGCGTTCGATTAGGACTAGCGGACGAGCAGTACTTC | CASVRLGLADEQYF
TRBJ2-1 | TRBD2 | - | TRBV30 | TGTGCCTGGAGTGCCAAAGGACTAGCAGACAATGAGCAGTTCTTC | CAWSAKGLADNEQFF
TRBJ2-7 | TRBD1 | - | TRBV6-5 | TGTGCCAGCAGAATTGACAGGGGGCGATGGGACGAGCAGTACTTC | CASRIDRGRWDEQYF
TRBJ1-1 | TRBD1 | once | TRBV18 | TGTGCCAGCTCACCACCGGCAGGGGGGAACACTGAAGCTTTCTTT | CASSPPAGGNTEAFF
TRBJ1-4 | - | once | TRBV5-4 | TGTGCCAGCAGCCCCAAGGGCGGGAAACATGAAAAACTGTTTTTT | CASSPKGGKHEKLFF
TRBJ2-3 | TRBD2 | - | TRBV9 | TGTGCCAGCAGCACCCCGGGACTAGCGGGAGGCACAGATACGCAGTATTTT | CASSTPGLAGGTDTQYF
TRBJ2-7 | TRBD2 | - | TRBV3-1/TRBV3-2 | TGTGCCAGCAGCCAAGATATAGCGGGGGCTTCCTACGAGCAGTACTTC | CASSQDIAGASYEQYF
TRBJ2-3 | TRBD1 | - | TRBV7-2 | TGTGCCGTAAAGGGACAGGTCTCGACAGATACGCAGTATTTT | CAVKGQVSTDTQYF
TRBJ2-1 | - | - | TRBV3-1/TRBV3-2 | TGTGCCAGCAGCCATTCACAGGTTCGCCTCTACAATGAGCAGTTCTTC | CASSHSQVRLYNEQFF
TRBJ2-7 | TRBD1 | once | TRBV7-9 | TGTGCCAGCAGCATACTCCGGGACAGCATGTTCTACGAGCAGTACTTC | CASSILRDSMFYEQYF
TRBJ1-4 | - | - | TRBV28 | TGTGCCAGCAGTCCCGGGGGGACACTTAATGAAAAACTGTTTTTT | CASSPGGTLNEKLFF
TRBJ2-7 | - | - | TRBV5-1 | TGCGCCAGCAGCTTGTTGGCAGTTGATTCCTACGAGCAGTACTTC | CASSLLAVDSYEQYF
TRBJ1-4 | - | - | TRBV7-3 | TGTGCCAGCAGCTTCGGAGTTAATGAAAAACTGTTTTTT | CASSFGVNEKLFF
TRBJ1-3 | - | - | TRBV5-4 | TGTGCCAGCAGCTTGGGGCCGAACACCATATATTTT | CASSLGPNTIYF
TRBJ2-2 | TRBD1 | - | TRBV11-2 | TGTGCCAGCAGCCTCAAAGGGACAGGGGGTTGGACCGGGGAGCTGTTTTTT | CASSLKGTGGWTGELFF
TRBJ2-6 | - | - | TRBV24-1 | TGTGCCACCCAGAGAGGGTCTGGGGCCAACGTCCTGACTTTC | CATQRGSGANVLTF
TRBJ1-2 | - | once | TRBV30 | TGTGCCTGGAGCCTTCAGATCTCTAACTATGGCTACACCTTC | CAWSLQISNYGYTF
TRBJ2-1 | - | - | TRBV7-9 | TGTGCCAGCAGCTTAGGCAGCAATGAGCAGTTCTTC | CASSLGSNEQFF
TRBJ1-4 | - | - | TRBV24-1 | TGTGCCACCAGTGAGGCAGGAGGGGATGAAAAACTGTTTTTT | CATSEAGGDEKLFF
TRBJ2-7 | - | - | TRBV27 | TGTGCCACTCCCGGACAAACCTACGAGCAGTACTTC | CATPGQTYEQYF
TRBJ2-7 | TRBD2 | - | TRBV3-1/TRBV3-2 | TGTGCCAGCAGCCAAGTGTGGCTAGCGGGGGTCGAGCAGTACTTC | CASSQVWLAGVEQYF
TRBJ2-1 | TRBD2 | - | TRBV10-3 | TGTGCCATCCAGACTAGCGGGGGGACCTACAATGAGCAGTTCTTC | CAIQTSGGTYNEQFF
TRBJ2-7 | - | - | TRBV7-3 | TGTGCCAGCAGCTTAGCGGAAACCTACGAGCAGTACTTC | CASSLAETYEQYF
TRBJ2-1 | - | - | TRBV28 | TGTGCCGCCAGGGGATACAATGAGCAGTTCTTC | CAARGYNEQFF
TRBJ2-5 | TRBD1 | - | TRBV5-1 | TGCGCCAGCAGCGCCGGGACAGAGGAGACCCAGTACTTC | CASSAGTEETQYF
TRBJ1-3 | - | - | TRBV9 | TGTGCCAGCAGCGTAGAGGGACATTCGTATCCTGGAAACACCATATATTTT | CASSVEGHSYPGNTIYF
TRBJ1-1 | - | - | TRBV6-5 | TGTGCCAGCTCAGCGTATGGGAACACTGAAGCTTTCTTT | CASSAYGNTEAFF
TRBJ2-2 | - | - | TRBV19 | TGTGCCAGTAGGGGCTACAACACCGGGGAGCTGTTTTTT | CASRGYNTGELFF
TRBJ1-4 | TRBD1 | - | TRBV3-1/TRBV3-2 | TGTGCCAGCGAGGACAGGGCTGAAAAACTGTTTTTT | CASEDRAEKLFF
TRBJ2-3 | - | - | TRBV7-3 | TGTGCCAGCAGCCTCCCGGTAGCTTCAGATACGCAGTATTTT | CASSLPVASDTQYF
TRBJ1-2 | - | - | TRBV9 | TGTGCCAGCAGCGTATCAGGGAACTATGGCTACACCTTC | CASSVSGNYGYTF
TRBJ2-3 | TRBD2 | - | TRBV5-1 | TGCGCCAGCAGCTTGGGACTAGCGGGGGGTTCAGGAGATACGCAGTATTTT | CASSLGLAGGSGDTQYF
TRBJ2-7 | TRBD1 | once | TRBV19 | TGTGCCAGTAGTGCCCAGGGGGACGCCTACGAGCAGTACTTC | CASSAQGDAYEQYF
TRBJ2-7 | TRBD2 | - | TRBV3-1/TRBV3-2 | TGTGCCAGCAGCCAAGTCTATCTAGCGGGGGGGCCCCCGAACTACGAGCAGTACTTC | CASSQVYLAGGPPNYEQYF
TRBJ2-1 | TRBD1 | - | TRBV27 | TGTGCCAGCAGCCCCGGGACAGCAGACTACAATGAGCAGTTCTTC | CASSPGTADYNEQFF
TRBJ2-1 | TRBD1 | - | TRBV12-3/TRBV12-4 | TGTGCCAGCAGTTTAGGGACAGGTGAGCAGTTCTTC | CASSLGTGEQFF
TRBJ1-4 | - | - | TRBV2 | TGTGCCAGCAGTGATCTTCCGGGGGTTGGAGAAAAACTGTTTTTT | CASSDLPGVGEKLFF
TRBJ2-6 | - | few | TRBV3-1/TRBV3-2 | TGTGCCAGCAGCCCCAAGATGCCGCTATCTGGGGCCAACGTCCTGACTTTC | CASSPKMPLSGANVLTF
TRBJ2-5 | - | - | TRBV6-5 | TGTGCCACCATTGCCCCGGGTCAAGAGACCCAGTACTTC | CATIAPGQETQYF
TRBJ2-1 | TRBD2 | - | TRBV18 | TGTGCCAGCTCACCGCGGACTAGCGGGGGGGCGATCGTGGGTGAGCAGTTCTTC | CASSPRTSGGAIVGEQFF
TRBJ2-1 | TRBD1 | - | TRBV7-2 | TGTGCCAGCAGCACACCACAGGGGGCACTAATCCACAATGAGCAGTTCTTC | CASSTPQGALIHNEQFF
TRBJ2-7 | TRBD2 | - | TRBV5-8 | TGTGCCAGCAGCTTTCGGGGGAGGGCCTCCGAGCAGTACTTC | CASSFRGRASEQYF
TRBJ2-3 | - | - | TRBV21-1 | TGTGCCAGCAGCCCTGCGGACATCACAGATACGCAGTATTTT | CASSPADITDTQYF
TRBJ1-1 | - | - | TRBV5-1 | TGCGCCAGCAGCTCCCGGGACACGGTGAGCCACACTGAAGCTTTCTTT | CASSSRDTVSHTEAFF
TRBJ2-2 | TRBD2 | - | TRBV7-3 | TGTGCCAGCAGCCCCGGGGGGAGATCTAACACCGGGGAGCTGTTTTTT | CASSPGGRSNTGELFF
TRBJ2-5 | TRBD1 | - | TRBV27 | TGTGCCAGCAGTTTAAACAGGGGTCAAGAGACCCAGTACTTC | CASSLNRGQETQYF
TRBJ1-4 | - | - | TRBV5-5 | TGTGCCAGCAGCCCACAGGGTAGGGGTGAAAAACTGTTTTTT | CASSPQGRGEKLFF
TRBJ1-5 | - | - | TRBV15 | TGTGCCACCAGCAGAGGCTGGGCACCCAATCAGCCCCAGCATTTT | CATSRGWAPNQPQHF
TRBJ1-2 | - | - | TRBV2 | TGTGCCAGCAGTGTGAGAGGGGGTCTTAACTATGGCTACACCTTC | CASSVRGGLNYGYTF
TRBJ2-3 | TRBD2 | - | TRBV11-3 | TGTGCCAGCAGCTCCACGCCGACTAGCGGGGCAAGGGGCACAGATACGCAGTATTTT | CASSSTPTSGARGTDTQYF
TRBJ1-4 | - | - | TRBV28 | TGTGCCAACAGTTTAGGGAGCTCGGGGGAAAAACTGTTTTTT | CANSLGSSGEKLFF
TRBJ2-1 | TRBD1 | - | TRBV2 | TGTGCCAGCAGTGTGAGGGGACAGGACAACAATGAGCAGTTCTTC | CASSVRGQDNNEQFF
TRBJ2-7 | TRBD2 | - | TRBV5-1 | TGCGCCAGCAGCTCGGGACTAGCGGGGGGTACTTCCTACGAGCAGTACTTC | CASSSGLAGGTSYEQYF
TRBJ1-5 | - | few | TRBV11-2 | TGTGCCAGCAGCTTAAGCCCAACGGGGCAGCCCCAGCATTTT | CASSLSPTGQPQHF
TRBJ2-7 | TRBD2 | - | TRBV18 | TGTGCCAGCTCACCACGCGGGACTAGCGGGAGTTACGAGCAGTACTTC | CASSPRGTSGSYEQYF